One and the same sample provided the 5 T cell receptor beta chains below, sequenced in a study of regulatory T cells in long-lasting Graves disease. According to the study, TCR beta libraries were built with iRepertoire HTBI primers and CDR3-region Arm-PCR. TCRdb itself ran the multiplex PCR reads through MiXCR, one entry per CDR3 protein. The sample consists of 300,000 to 450,000 distinct CDR3 sequences, 15% of them appearing once. Time point defined: newly diagnosed GD, antithyroid drugs for less than 3 months. The TCR library was made from RNA that had been extracted from PBMCs in TRIzol. This specimen consisted of peripheral blood mononuclear cells (PBMCs), obtained at new diagnosis, from a patient treated with antithyroid drugs. The source is a female donor with Graves disease.

The chain links TRBV12-3 or TRBV12-4 to TRBJ2-5; 7 bases are shared with TRBD1. V dropped 1 base and J dropped 11; count of bases not matched to a gene: 7. This CDR3 spans 13 amino acids. The CDR3 loop is CASSLGGLDRQYF. For the CDR3, the DNA is TGTGCCAGCAGTTTAGGAGGGCTGGACAGGCAGTACTTC.

The chain has TRBV27 and TRBJ2-2; D gene uncertain. V lost 4 bases to trimming and J lost 6 bases, with 9 bases between them. The germline V gene has CDR1 MNHEY and CDR2 SMNVEV (reference sequence). The length of the CDR3 is 13 residues. In nucleotides, the CDR3 is TGTGCCAGCAGTTACATTATAGCCGGGGAGCTGTTTTTT. Its protein is CASSYIIAGELFF.

This clonotype has just a few counts. V is TRBV24-1 and J is TRBJ2-2, with D perhaps TRBD1 (5 bases). The germline V gene encodes CDR1 KGHDR and CDR2 SFDVKD. This CDR3 is 14 amino acids long. With 1 base removed from V and 8 bases from J, the gap between germline ends came to 10 bases. The CDR3 spells CATSDFPGSGELFF. CDR3 DNA sequence: TGTGCCACCAGTGATTTTCCAGGGTCAGGGGAGCTGTTTTTT.

This clonotype was seen ten or more times. The chain couples TRBV19 to TRBJ1-4, with D possibly matching TRBD1 (6 bases). Trimming took off 5 bases at V and 8 bases at J, with 21 bases between the two ends. Germline lookup yields CDR1 LNHDA and CDR2 SQIVND (reference sequence). CDR3 length: 16 amino acids. CDR3 coding DNA: TGTGCCAGTAGTCCTCCCGGTTTCGGACAGAAAGAAAAACTGTTTTTT. This gives the protein CASSPPGFGQKEKLFF.

This clonotype showed up many times. This sequence joins TRBV28 and TRBJ1-2, with unresolved D. Germline CDR1 reads MDHEN; CDR2 reads SYDVKM. The CDR3 is made up of 16 amino acids. V was trimmed by 6 bases and J by 4 bases, leaving 21 bases between them. The CDR3 nucleotides are TGTGCCAGCAGCTCCGGGCCCGGCAAGAACTTCTATGGCTACACCTTC. It translates to CASSSGPGKNFYGYTF.